The T cell receptor (beta chain) under discussion was sequenced for a study of T cell responses to AZD1222 COVID-19 vaccine. The trim removed 5 bases at V and 3 bases at J, leaving 2 bases unmatched. CDR1 SNHLY and CDR2 FYNNEI come from the germline V gene. CDR3 size: 13 residues. About this clone itself: Other DNA sequences from this sample encode an identical CDR3 as well.

Produced via immunoSEQ multiplex PCR; TCRdb's table is partial and in-frame only. The sample holds about 140,000 clones; approximately 95% are singletons and the top ten take less than 1%. The genes are TRBV2 and TRBJ1-2; 8 nucleotides line up with TRBD1. This receptor was taken from an adult in good health. Sequencing used peripheral blood, obtained on day 0 of MenACWY control vaccination. The CDR3 region has the DNA TGTGCCAGCAGTCAGGGACAGGACTATGGCTACACCTTC. Protein product: CASSQGQDYGYTF.